One sample yielded the 9 T cell receptor beta chains listed below, sequenced in a study of beta chain features in type 1 diabetes. Findings of the study overall: Shortening that was moderate but significant affected the TCRB CDR3s of Type 1 diabetes patients in all four CD4+ subsets.

All of the isolated RNA was reverse transcribed, so expressed TCRB transcripts were sequenced. Some clones are missing from TCRdb's copy, which holds only in-frame ones; the method was immunoSEQ multiplex PCR. Of more than 250,000 clones in the sample, approximately 16% were seen once. For these receptors, no antigen is known. Sequencing was carried out using naive CD4+ T cells from blood. These receptors came from a man in his late teens or twenties with type 1 diabetes.

V and J are TRBV5-4 and TRBJ2-2; 9 nucleotides agree with TRBD2. V lost 0 bases and J lost 6; bases outside the gene matches: 15. Germline CDR1 is SGHNT and CDR2 is YYREEE (reference sequence). The CDR3 length is 19 residues. The CDR3 region has the DNA TGTGCCAGCAGCTTGGAAAAGGGACTAGCAGGAATGAGAGCCGGGGAGCTGTTTTTT. Amino acids: CASSLEKGLAGMRAGELFF. Filled out from reference TRBV5-4 and TRBJ2-2, the complete variable domain reads ETGVTQSPTHLIKTRGQQVTLRCSSQSGHNTVSWYQQALGQGPQFIFQYYREEENGRGNFPPRFSGLQFPNYSSELNVNALELDDSALYLCASSLEKGLAGMRAGELFFGEGSRLTVL.

The chain uses TRBV29-1 and TRBJ1-4, with TRBD1 identical over 9 bases. The CDR3 extends over 13 amino acids. The germline V gene encodes CDR1 SQVTM and CDR2 ANQGSEA. The J segment lost 2 bases and the V segment lost 7 bases, leaving 2 bases of the junction unmatched. CDR3 sequence reads: CSAGQGTNEKLFF. The CDR3 nucleotides read TGCAGCGCCGGACAGGGGACTAATGAAAAACTGTTTTTT.

The count of this clone is one. CDR3: CASSPPGLAGGDTQYF. The CDR3 DNA sequence: TGTGCCAGCTCACCACCGGGACTAGCGGGAGGAGATACGCAGTATTTT. V gene TRBV18 combines with J gene TRBJ2-3; 15 bases match TRBD2. This CDR3 has 16 residues. The junction had 0 bases not matched to a gene; V was cut back by 0 bases and J by 5 bases. Germline V gives CDR1 KGHSH, CDR2 LQKENI.

This clone has just a few counts. This chain connects TRBV13 to TRBJ2-7; 7 bases fit TRBD1. The V gene's germline CDR1 is PRHDT and CDR2 FYEKMQ (reference sequence). This CDR3 spans 15 amino acids. V dropped 5 bases and J dropped 7; count of bases not matched to a gene: 14. The CDR3 sequence is CASSPLEVTGEEQYF. CDR3 nucleotides: TGTGCCAGCAGCCCACTAGAGGTTACAGGGGAAGAGCAGTACTTC.

This chain joins TRBV19 and TRBJ2-1; 10 bases line up with TRBD2. This CDR3 has 19 residues. Germline CDR1 reads LNHDA; CDR2 reads SQIVND (reference sequence). V trimming: 9 bases; J trimming: 8 bases; junction bases outside the gene matches: 25. The CDR3 region has the DNA TGTGCCAGCCAAAGGGAGGCGGCGGGAGCGGGGGGGCGGATGGATGAGCAGTTCTTC. Translation: CASQREAAGAGGRMDEQFF. The whole variable domain, remainder taken from reference TRBV19 and TRBJ2-1, is DGGITQSPKYLFRKEGQNVTLSCEQNLNHDAMYWYRQDPGQGLRLIYYSQIVNDFQKGDIAEGYSVSREKKESFPLTVTSAQKNPTAFYLCASQREAAGAGGRMDEQFFGPGTRLTVL.

This clone was counted only a few times. This chain uses TRBV25-1 with TRBJ2-5; maybe TRBD1 (6 bases). The CDR3 covers 14 residues. V lost 7 bases to trimming and J lost 5 bases, with 17 bases between them. CDR1 is MGHDK and CDR2 is SYGVNS in the germline V gene. CDR3 DNA sequence: TGTGCCAGCACCTCTTCAGGGGCGGTGGAGACCCAGTACTTC. Residues: CASTSSGAVETQYF.

The chain couples TRBV4-1 to TRBJ2-1; TRBD2 matches at 16 bases. V trimming: 5 bases; J trimming: 7 bases; junction bases outside the gene matches: 14. The CDR3 extends over 19 amino acids. The germline gives CDR1 MGHRA, CDR2 YSYEKL. The CDR3 protein is CASSSGTSGGGKLWNEQFF. The CDR3 DNA is TGCGCCAGCAGCTCGGGGACTAGCGGGGGGGGAAAGCTCTGGAATGAGCAGTTCTTC.

The gene calls are TRBV19 and TRBJ2-5; TRBD1 agrees at 10 bases. Germline values: CDR1 LNHDA, CDR2 SQIVND (reference sequence). Trimming at V came to 9 bases and at J to 4 bases, leaving 8 bases not matched to a gene. The CDR3 runs 14 residues. CDR3 sequence reads: CASNDGQGGETQYF. The CDR3 DNA sequence: TGTGCCAGCAACGACGGACAGGGGGGAGAGACCCAGTACTTC.

This clone was observed a handful of times. The chain has TRBV7-2 and TRBJ2-5, with D perhaps TRBD2 (5 bases). The germline V gene encodes CDR1 SGHTA and CDR2 FQGNSA. The CDR3 is made up of 13 amino acids. With 5 bases removed from V and 5 bases from J, the gap between germline ends came to 12 bases. The CDR3 nucleotides read TGTGCCAGCAGCCGAGGGTCCGAGGAGACCCAGTACTTC. Its translation is CASSRGSEETQYF.